Detailed here is one T cell receptor beta chain. Its antigen remains undetermined. Per-base qualities were not stored, and no clone one base away is much larger. TCRbeta CDR3 regions were amplified from genomic DNA using the immunoSEQ Assay, a bias-controlled multiplex PCR. Regarding the original processing steps: The number of nucleated cells in each sample was estimated from the amplification of reference gene primers within the assay. Sequence reads were collapsed and filtered to measure the absolute abundance of every unique TCRbeta CDR3 rearrangement. For each sample, productive Simpson clonality was calculated by taking the square root of Simpson's diversity index across productive rearrangements. The clones in this table, taken by TCRdb from immuneACCESS, are in-frame only. Not every clone is retained; where verified, under half of the shortfall comes from an unresolved V gene, and the cause of the rest is unknown. That table is the source of V, J and clone size, and D and trimming were worked out from the DNA. The sample table contains a few hundred thousand clones; only one count was recorded for approximately 85% of them. The ten largest account for about 2% of the sample.

In the prospective study, participants were about 18 to 95 years old, resided in about 25 geographic areas of the United States, and were enrolled through a virtual design. Cohort assignment in the prospective study relied on participant-reported clinical history from a screening survey and a study questionnaire. ImmuneRACE Cohort 3 recovered participants were defined by two consecutive negative NP/OP PCR tests, healthcare professional clearance, or symptom resolution. Each participant in the prospective study had whole blood, serum and a nasopharyngeal or oropharyngeal swab collected by mobile phlebotomists. Additional blood draws and questionnaires over an approximately two-month period could optionally be provided by prospective study participants. Blood samples from the prospective study were shipped frozen or at room temperature prior to DNA extraction. This sample is drawn from a study of blood T cell repertoires in COVID-19 (dated by TCRdb to the early 2020s). With respect to the entire study: Samples from collaborators originated in the United States, Italy and Spain and spanned both the acute and convalescent phases of COVID-19. The material from the prospective study consisted of cDNA or gDNA derived from T cells, B-cell-depleted T cells, or PBMCs. The dataset comprised deeply sampled blood TCRbeta repertoires from subjects exposed to, actively infected with, or recovered from COVID-19. The repertoires were released in a freely available public database meant as a resource for research on the immune response to SARS-CoV-2. Samples came from the ongoing ImmuneRACE study (first 160 participants) plus 1,254 subjects from 6 global collaborators. The sample metadata nearly always contained a de-identified subject ID, COVID-19 status, age in years and sex. Where HLA class I and class II types were available, the types were taken from metadata supplied by the sample provider, not from assay-based typing. Overall study outcomes, separate from this receptor: How much clinical and demographic metadata was included differed by source and by participant, and the metadata was provided uncurated.

The germline V and J ends show losses of 4 bases and 4 bases respectively, and no gene match explains 12 bases of the junction. CDR1 SGHVS and CDR2 FQNEAQ are derived from the germline V gene. The cysteine opens and the phenylalanine closes a CDR3 of 16 amino acids. The read is trimmed to its CDR3 DNA, 48 bases read in frame from base 1. The V and J genes are TRBV7-8 and TRBJ1-2, and TRBD1 aligns with 7 junction nucleotides. The specimen sequenced was PBMCs or T cells enriched from blood (not recorded which). The receptor comes from a man aged 25 to 40 who had recovered from COVID-19. The bases are TGTGCCAGCAGCTCCCCGTACGTCAGGGGGAGCTATGGCTACACCTTC. Its translation is CASSSPYVRGSYGYTF.